Below are 3 T cell receptor beta chains sequenced from a single sample in a study of blood T cell repertoires in COVID-19. Method: immunoSEQ multiplex PCR; TCRdb's copy keeps in-frame clones and lacks some. The sample has about 400,000 clones, 70% to 90% seen once; the top ten hold about 1.2%. The source material was peripheral blood. Every receptor here comes from a man between 35 and 55 years old with acute or convalescent COVID-19.

In its sample, this clone was seen once. The chain is built from TRBV6-4 and TRBJ1-1; D ambiguous. Germline CDR1 MRHNA, CDR2 SNTAGT. The CDR3 is 13 residues long. V was cut by 2 bases and J by 4 bases, with 8 bases left in between. The CDR3 protein is CASSDRRGTEAFF. CDR3 DNA: TGTGCCAGCAGTGACCGACGAGGCACTGAAGCTTTCTTT.

This chain uses TRBV7-2 with TRBJ2-1; D may be TRBD1 (6 bases). The CDR3 contains 13 residues. Trimming removed 8 bases from V and 7 bases from J, with 15 bases in between. The germline V gene encodes CDR1 SGHTA and CDR2 FQGNSA. This CDR3 is CASLEGVGNEQFF. The CDR3 DNA reads as TGTGCCAGCCTAGAGGGGGTGGGAAATGAGCAGTTCTTC.

The chain is built from TRBV6-5 and TRBJ2-1; possible D gene TRBD2, 6 bases. The CDR3 is made up of 15 amino acids. Germline CDR1 is MNHEY and CDR2 is SVGAGI. The ends were cut back, 3 bases at V and 3 bases at J, with 12 bases in the middle. DNA of the CDR3: TGTGCCAGCAGTTATCTGGGGCGGGACTACAATGAGCAGTTCTTC. Its translation: CASSYLGRDYNEQFF.